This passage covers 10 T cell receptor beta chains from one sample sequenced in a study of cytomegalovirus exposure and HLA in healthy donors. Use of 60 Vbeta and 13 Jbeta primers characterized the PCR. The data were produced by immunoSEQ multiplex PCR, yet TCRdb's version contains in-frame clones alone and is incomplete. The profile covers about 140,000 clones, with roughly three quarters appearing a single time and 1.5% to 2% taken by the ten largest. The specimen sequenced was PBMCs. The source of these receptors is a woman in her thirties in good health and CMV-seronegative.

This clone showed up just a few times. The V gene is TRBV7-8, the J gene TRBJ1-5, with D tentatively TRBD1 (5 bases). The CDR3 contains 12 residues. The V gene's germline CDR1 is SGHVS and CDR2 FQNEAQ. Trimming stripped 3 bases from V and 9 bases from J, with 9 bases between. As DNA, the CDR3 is TGTGCCAGCAGCTTCGACAGTCGGCCCCAGCATTTT. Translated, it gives CASSFDSRPQHF.

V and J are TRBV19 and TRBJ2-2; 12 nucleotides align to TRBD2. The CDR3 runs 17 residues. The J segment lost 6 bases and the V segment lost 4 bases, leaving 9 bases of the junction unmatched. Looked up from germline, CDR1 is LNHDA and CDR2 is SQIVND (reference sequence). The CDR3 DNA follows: TGTGCCAGTAGTAGACTAGCGGGGGACCCTTCCGCCGGGGAGCTGTTTTTT. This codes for CASSRLAGDPSAGELFF.

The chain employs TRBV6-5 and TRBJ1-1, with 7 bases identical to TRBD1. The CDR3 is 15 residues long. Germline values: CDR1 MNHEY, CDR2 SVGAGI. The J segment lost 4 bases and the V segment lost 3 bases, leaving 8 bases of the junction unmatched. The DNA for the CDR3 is TGTGCCAGCAGTTATTCGAGGGGGCTGGGCACTGAAGCTTTCTTT. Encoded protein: CASSYSRGLGTEAFF.

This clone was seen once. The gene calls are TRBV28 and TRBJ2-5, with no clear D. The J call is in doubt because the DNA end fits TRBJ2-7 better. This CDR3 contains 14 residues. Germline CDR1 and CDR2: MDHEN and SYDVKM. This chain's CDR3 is CASSLSVEHYEQYF. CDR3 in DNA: TGTGCCAGCAGTTTATCGGTGGAACACTACGAGCAGTACTTC.

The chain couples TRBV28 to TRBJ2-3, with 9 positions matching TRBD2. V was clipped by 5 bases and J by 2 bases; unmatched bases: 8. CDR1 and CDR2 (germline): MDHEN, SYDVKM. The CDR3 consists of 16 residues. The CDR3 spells CASSPLTSGYTDTQYF. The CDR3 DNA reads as TGTGCCAGCAGTCCGTTGACTAGCGGCTACACAGATACGCAGTATTTT.

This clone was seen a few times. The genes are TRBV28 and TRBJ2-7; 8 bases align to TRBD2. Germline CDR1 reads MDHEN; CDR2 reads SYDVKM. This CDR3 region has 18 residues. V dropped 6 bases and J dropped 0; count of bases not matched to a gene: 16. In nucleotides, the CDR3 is TGTGCCAGCAGCTCCTCGGAAGCGGGGGTCATATTCTCCTACGAGCAGTACGTC. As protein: CASSSSEAGVIFSYEQYV.

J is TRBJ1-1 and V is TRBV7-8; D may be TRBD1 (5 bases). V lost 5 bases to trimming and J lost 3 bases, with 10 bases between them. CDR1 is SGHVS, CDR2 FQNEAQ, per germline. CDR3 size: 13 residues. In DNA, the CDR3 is TGTGCCAGCAGCCCAGGGTTTGACACTGAAGCTTTCTTT. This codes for CASSPGFDTEAFF.

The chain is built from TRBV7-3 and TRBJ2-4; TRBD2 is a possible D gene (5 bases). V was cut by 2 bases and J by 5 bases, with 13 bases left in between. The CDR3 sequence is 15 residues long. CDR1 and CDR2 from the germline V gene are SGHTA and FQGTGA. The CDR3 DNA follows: TGTGCCAGCAGCTTATCAGGCGCGGGCGAAAACATTCAGTACTTC. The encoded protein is CASSLSGAGENIQYF.

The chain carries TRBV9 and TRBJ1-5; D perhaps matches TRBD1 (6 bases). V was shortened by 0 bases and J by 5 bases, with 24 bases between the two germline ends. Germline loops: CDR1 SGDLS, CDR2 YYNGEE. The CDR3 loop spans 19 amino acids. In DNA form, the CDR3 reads TGTGCCAGCAGCGTAGAACACCCAATGTGGCAGGGGAGAGATCAGCCCCAGCATTTT. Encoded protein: CASSVEHPMWQGRDQPQHF.

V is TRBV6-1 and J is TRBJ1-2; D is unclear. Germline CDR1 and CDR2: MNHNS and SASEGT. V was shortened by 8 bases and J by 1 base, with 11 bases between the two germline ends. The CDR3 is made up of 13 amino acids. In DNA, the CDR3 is TGTGCCAGCTCGGAGGGCCTTAACTATGGCTACACCTTC. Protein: CASSEGLNYGYTF.